The 24 T cell receptor beta chains reported below all come from one sample, sequenced in a study of radiotherapy plus CTLA-4 blockade in lung cancer. Produced via immunoSEQ multiplex PCR; TCRdb's table is partial and in-frame only. The table lists some 46,000 clones, approximately 80% of them singletons, with less than 3% in the top ten. Sequences were derived from peripheral blood, sampled from a patient treated with radiotherapy plus ipilimumab. The receptors stem from a human donor with non-small cell lung cancer whose response to radiotherapy plus ipilimumab could not be evaluated.

The J gene is TRBJ2-3, the V gene TRBV19, with a possible D match to TRBD1 (6 bases). This CDR3 region has 15 residues. Trimming pared 10 bases from V and 2 bases from J, leaving 19 bases between. Germline V gives CDR1 LNHDA, CDR2 SQIVND (reference sequence). The CDR3 is CATYSPWGPTDTQYF. As DNA, the CDR3 is TGTGCCACCTACTCGCCGTGGGGGCCCACAGATACGCAGTATTTT.

The chain has TRBV19 and TRBJ1-1, with 8 bases lining up with TRBD1. This CDR3 is 15 amino acids long. V gave up 3 bases and J gave up 4 bases; unmatched junction bases: 7. CDR1 is LNHDA and CDR2 is SQIVND in the germline V gene (reference sequence). CDR3 residues: CASSILTGVGTEAFF. The CDR3 DNA reads TGTGCCAGTAGTATCTTGACAGGGGTAGGCACTGAAGCTTTCTTT.

This clone counts as medium-sized (0.01 to 0.1%). The chain links TRBV7-9 to TRBJ1-1; D perhaps matches TRBD1 (5 bases). From germline, CDR1 is SEHNR and CDR2 FQNEAQ (reference sequence). The CDR3 totals 12 residues. The V gene lost 3 bases and the J gene lost 7 bases, with 9 bases spanning the gap. The CDR3 loop is CASSLNGGEAFF. As DNA, the CDR3 is TGTGCCAGCAGCTTGAACGGGGGTGAAGCTTTCTTT.

This clone was counted only a few times. The chain joins TRBV4-2 to TRBJ2-7; 9 nucleotides agree with TRBD1. Germline V gives CDR1 LGHNA, CDR2 YNFKEQ. This CDR3 comprises 16 residues. V lost 4 bases and J lost 3; bases outside the gene matches: 10. Written as DNA, the CDR3 is TGTGCCAGCAGCCGGGAAGTCGGGACAGGGATCTACGAGCAGTACTTC. It encodes CASSREVGTGIYEQYF.

The chain recombines TRBV2 with TRBJ2-1, with TRBD2 identical over 14 bases. V was pared by 7 bases and J by 9 bases, with 8 bases of the junction left unmatched. The CDR3 is 15 amino acids. Germline V lookup: CDR1 SNHLY, CDR2 FYNNEI. CDR3 nucleotides: TGTGCCAGCATTCGACTAGCGGGGGGGGCATCTGAGCAGTTCTTC. The encoded protein is CASIRLAGGASEQFF. Full variable domain (outside the CDR3, taken from reference TRBV2 and TRBJ2-1): EPEVTQTPSHQVTQMGQEVILRCVPISNHLYFYWYRQILGQKVEFLVSFYNNEISEKSEIFDDQFSVERPDGSNFTLKIRSTKLEDSAMYFCASIRLAGGASEQFFGPGTRLTVL.

This chain links TRBV7-8 with TRBJ2-1, with D possibly matching TRBD1 (6 bases). V was pared by 5 bases and J by 6 bases, with 20 bases between. CDR3 length: 16 amino acids. The germline gives CDR1 SGHVS, CDR2 FQNEAQ. The CDR3 sequence is CASSPRGRGIGNEQFF. The CDR3 DNA is TGTGCCAGCAGCCCGAGGGGCAGGGGAATCGGCAATGAGCAGTTCTTC.

The CDR3 DNA reads TGTGCCAGCAGCCTGGACAGCAAAAACATTCAGTACTTC. Translating gives CASSLDSKNIQYF. V usage is TRBV5-4 and J usage is TRBJ2-4; a possible D gene is TRBD1 (6 bases). V was clipped by 4 bases and J by 3 bases, with 8 bases between them. This CDR3 is 13 amino acids long. The germline gives CDR1 SGHNT, CDR2 YYREEE (reference sequence).

The sample holds a few counts of this clone. The chain has TRBV27 and TRBJ2-2; perhaps TRBD2 as D (5 bases). V dropped 2 bases and J dropped 5 bases, with 12 bases sitting between them. The CDR3 totals 15 residues. Germline CDR1 reads MNHEY; CDR2 reads SMNVEV (reference sequence). CDR3 amino acids: CASSLGLRETGELFF. Here the CDR3 DNA reads TGTGCCAGCAGTTTAGGGCTACGGGAAACCGGGGAGCTGTTTTTT.

CDR3 in amino acids: CASSKGPNTEAFF. The CDR3 coding sequence is TGTGCCAGCAGCAAGGGGCCGAACACTGAAGCTTTCTTT. V usage is TRBV9 and J usage is TRBJ1-1; TRBD1 might be the D (5 bases). Germline assignment: CDR1 SGDLS and CDR2 YYNGEE. V was pared by 4 bases and J by 1 base, with 8 bases between. CDR3 length equals 13 residues.

This clone was seen only once. The V call is TRBV19, the J call TRBJ2-7, with 9 bases that match TRBD1. After removal of 7 bases from V and 3 bases from J, the junction contained 10 bases not matched to a gene. From germline, CDR1 is LNHDA and CDR2 SQIVND (reference sequence). This CDR3 comprises 15 residues. CDR3 sequence reads: CASTPTLDRGYEQYF. Here the CDR3 DNA reads TGTGCCAGTACCCCCACCCTGGACAGGGGCTACGAGCAGTACTTC.

This rearrangement joins TRBV5-1 to TRBJ2-1; 8 bases map to TRBD2. CDR3 length: 16 amino acids. Germline CDR1 SGHRS, CDR2 YFSETQ. The trim removed 4 bases at V and 4 bases at J, leaving 10 bases unmatched. CDR3 sequence reads: CASSPGTRLPYNEQFF. CDR3 in DNA: TGCGCCAGCAGCCCAGGGACTAGGCTCCCGTACAATGAGCAGTTCTTC.

J is TRBJ2-7 and V is TRBV30; a possible D gene is TRBD1 (6 bases). This CDR3 region has 13 residues. Trimming took 3 bases from V and 6 from J, leaving 15 bases between them. The germline V gene has CDR1 GTSNPN and CDR2 SVGIG (reference sequence). Here the CDR3 DNA reads TGTGCCTGGAGGGGGCAGGGGATGGGCGAGCAGTACTTC. This gives the protein CAWRGQGMGEQYF.

This chain joins TRBV19 and TRBJ1-5; D remains ambiguous. Germline CDR1 is LNHDA and CDR2 is SQIVND (reference sequence). This CDR3 is built from 15 residues. The ends were cut back, 5 bases at V and 0 bases at J, with 11 bases in the middle. The CDR3 DNA reads as TGTGCCAGTAGTGAGTCCGACTATAGCAATCAGCCCCAGCATTTT. It yields the protein CASSESDYSNQPQHF.

The chain has TRBV2 and TRBJ1-5, with D possibly matching TRBD1 (5 bases). The length of the CDR3 is 15 residues. CDR1 is SNHLY and CDR2 is FYNNEI in the germline V gene. V was cut by 6 bases and J by 4 bases, with 16 bases left in between. The CDR3 sequence is CASSGTTLGNQPQHF. The CDR3 nucleotides read TGTGCCAGCAGCGGGACTACATTGGGTAATCAGCCCCAGCATTTT.

This clone was recorded once. The chain combines TRBV9 with TRBJ2-5; 12 bases agree with TRBD2. The V and J ends lost 0 bases and 5 bases, in that order; junction bases with no gene match: 5. Germline V lookup: CDR1 SGDLS, CDR2 YYNGEE. The CDR3 is 16 residues long. The CDR3 is CASSVGASGGAETQYF. CDR3 in DNA: TGTGCCAGCAGCGTAGGGGCTAGCGGGGGGGCGGAGACCCAGTACTTC.

The CDR3 loop reads CASSLEAGGATGELFF. The CDR3 region has the DNA TGTGCCAGCAGCTTAGAAGCGGGAGGGGCCACCGGGGAGCTGTTTTTT. The rearrangement joins TRBV11-3 to TRBJ2-2; 10 bases line up with TRBD2. Germline loops: CDR1 SGHNT, CDR2 YENEEA. V lost 0 bases to trimming and J lost 4 bases; unmatched junction nucleotides: 2. The CDR3 has 16 amino acids.

The genes are TRBV18 and TRBJ1-2; weak D call: TRBD1 (5 bases). Germline V gene lookup returns CDR1 KGHSH and CDR2 LQKENI. V lost 0 bases and J lost 8, with 13 bases in between. The CDR3 contains 14 residues. The CDR3 protein is CASSPPNRGRGYTF. In DNA, the CDR3 is TGTGCCAGCTCACCACCGAATCGGGGGAGAGGCTACACCTTC.

V and J are TRBV5-6 and TRBJ2-5, with D possibly matching TRBD1 (5 bases). The CDR3 is 15 residues long. Germline V CDR1 and CDR2: SGHDT, YYEEEE. The V and J ends lost 5 bases and 1 base respectively, with 15 bases between them. The CDR3 loop reads CASRGIGRVQETQYF. CDR3 DNA: TGTGCCAGCAGGGGGATTGGCAGGGTCCAAGAGACCCAGTACTTC.

The chain uses TRBV5-4 and TRBJ2-1; TRBD2 matches 11 bases. The V and J ends lost 2 bases and 4 bases, in that order; junction bases with no gene match: 5. From germline, CDR1 is SGHNT and CDR2 YYREEE (reference sequence). The CDR3 loop spans 16 amino acids. CDR3: CASSFGIAGGYNEQFF. CDR3 in DNA: TGTGCCAGCAGCTTCGGGATAGCGGGAGGGTACAATGAGCAGTTCTTC.

The CDR3 bases are TGTGCCTGGAGTGTACTGAGAAGTGGCGAGCAGTACTTC. Translated: CAWSVLRSGEQYF. The chain joins TRBV30 to TRBJ2-7; no reliable D call. The V end was cut by 0 bases, the J end by 6 bases, with 12 bases between. CDR3 size: 13 residues. The germline V gene encodes CDR1 GTSNPN and CDR2 SVGIG (reference sequence).

This clone was detected once. This sequence joins TRBV7-2 and TRBJ1-4; TRBD1 matches at 10 bases. Germline V gene data show CDR1 as SGHTA and CDR2 as FQGNSA. The CDR3 spans 15 residues. With V trimmed by 0 bases and J by 7 bases, 2 bases remained unmatched. The CDR3 region is CASSLARDRGEKLFF. DNA for the CDR3: TGTGCCAGCAGCTTAGCCCGGGACAGGGGTGAAAAACTGTTTTTT.

The chain carries TRBV7-9 and TRBJ1-1; no clear D. Trimming pared 5 bases from V and 4 bases from J, leaving 14 bases between. The germline gives CDR1 SEHNR, CDR2 FQNEAQ (reference sequence). The CDR3 extends over 14 amino acids. For the CDR3, the DNA is TGTGCCAGCAGCATTAATGGCCCATTCACTGAAGCTTTCTTT. Its translation is CASSINGPFTEAFF. Looking up the rest from reference TRBV7-9 and TRBJ1-1 gives the full variable domain: DTGVSQNPRHKITKRGQNVTFRCDPISEHNRLYWYRQTLGQGPEFLTYFQNEAQLEKSRLLSDRFSAERPKGSFSTLEIQRTEQGDSAMYLCASSINGPFTEAFFGQGTRLTVV.

The rearrangement uses TRBV7-3 and TRBJ1-6, with D uncertain. The V and J ends lost 1 base and 7 bases respectively, with 11 bases between them. Germline-derived CDR1 and CDR2 are SGHTA and FQGTGA. The CDR3 has 15 amino acids. The CDR3 region is CASSLNGWANSPLHF. The CDR3 coding sequence is TGTGCCAGCAGCTTAAATGGCTGGGCAAATTCACCCCTCCACTTT. Full variable domain (remainder filled in from reference TRBV7-3 and TRBJ1-6): GAGVSQTPSNKVTEKGKYVELRCDPISGHTALYWYRQSLGQGPEFLIYFQGTGAADDSGLPNDRFFAVRPEGSVSTLKIQRTERGDSAVYLCASSLNGWANSPLHFGNGTRLTVT.

The V gene is TRBV9, the J gene TRBJ2-7; 7 nucleotides agree with TRBD2. This CDR3 is 14 amino acids long. Unmatched junction bases numbered 7, after V lost 1 base and J lost 6 bases. Per germline, CDR1 SGDLS and CDR2 YYNGEE. DNA of the CDR3: TGTGCCAGCAGCGTAACTAGTGGGGAGGGCGAGCAGTACTTC. Translated, it gives CASSVTSGEGEQYF.